What follows are 14 T cell receptor beta chains derived from one specimen sequenced in a study of T-cell reconstitution after alpha-beta-depleted transplantation in children. Unique molecular identifiers were incorporated during preparation of the TCRbeta library. TCRdb reprocessed the PCR reads with MiXCR, giving one entry per CDR3 protein. The sample lists under 75,000 distinct CDR3 sequences; about a tenth were seen once. The source was PBMCs, collected before TCRalphabeta/CD19-depleted stem cell transplant. These receptors were obtained from a boy between 10 and 17 years old with acute myeloid leukemia, due to receive a stem cell transplant.

In this sample, this clonotype turned up many times. The chain recombines TRBV5-6 with TRBJ2-1; maybe TRBD2 (6 bases). Trimming cost V 4 bases and J 5 bases, with 19 bases left between them. The V gene's germline CDR1 is SGHDT and CDR2 YYEEEE. CDR3 length: 16 residues. The CDR3 protein is CASSPLRDPPHNEQFF. CDR3 DNA sequence: TGTGCCAGCAGCCCCTTGCGGGACCCCCCCCACAATGAGCAGTTCTTC.

Turning to this clonotype: A much larger clone differs from this one at a single base, so this may be a read error. V usage is TRBV7-8 and J usage is TRBJ2-7; D remains ambiguous. The V gene's germline CDR1 is SGHVS and CDR2 FQNEAQ. V was clipped by 2 bases and J by 5 bases, with 19 bases between them. The CDR3 length is 16 residues. CDR3 sequence reads: CASSLIRWDRGDEQYF. The CDR3, as DNA: TGTGCCAGCAGCTTAATCCGATGGGATAGAGGCGACGAGCAGTACTTC.

This clonotype was counted many times. The gene calls are TRBV20-1 and TRBJ2-5; TRBD1 aligns across 8 bases. This CDR3 is built from 15 residues. Germline V gene sequence: CDR1 DFQATT, CDR2 SNEGSKA (reference sequence). V shed 5 bases and J 1 base; nucleotides not matched to a gene: 9. For the CDR3, the DNA is TGCAGTGCTCCTCGTCAGGGGGCTCTCCAAGAGACCCAGTACTTC. It specifies CSAPRQGALQETQYF.

This clonotype showed up just once. This rearrangement joins TRBV11-2 to TRBJ2-7; a possible D gene is TRBD2 (5 bases). Per germline, CDR1 SGHAT and CDR2 FQNNGV. CDR3 length: 16 amino acids. V gave up 5 bases and J gave up 1 base, with 18 bases separating them. The CDR3 here is CASSPRVGLTSYEQYV. The CDR3 DNA is TGTGCCAGCAGCCCGAGGGTGGGCTTAACTTCCTACGAGCAGTACGTC.

This clonotype came up many times. The V call is TRBV30, the J call TRBJ2-1; 7 bases map to TRBD1. Looked up from germline, CDR1 is GTSNPN and CDR2 is SVGIG (reference sequence). The CDR3 has 14 amino acids. With V trimmed by 2 bases and J by 6 bases, 7 bases remained unmatched. The CDR3 coding sequence is TGTGCCTGGAGTCCGGGGACAGAGGGCAATGAGCAGTTCTTC. Translation gives CAWSPGTEGNEQFF.

The rearrangement links TRBV27 to TRBJ1-1, with D possibly TRBD1 on 5 matching bases. The V end lost 2 bases, the J end lost 11 bases, and 12 bases lay between the germline ends. The germline V gene encodes CDR1 MNHEY and CDR2 SMNVEV (reference sequence). The CDR3 is 12 residues long. CDR3 nucleotide sequence: TGTGCCAGCAGTTTAGGATCCGGGGCGGCTTTCTTT. Translated: CASSLGSGAAFF.

This clonotype occurred many times. V and J are TRBV3-1 and TRBJ2-1, with a tentative D call TRBD2 (6 bases). CDR3 size: 11 residues. Germline-derived CDR1 and CDR2 are LGHDT and YNNKEL (reference sequence). V was pared by 7 bases and J by 9 bases, with 10 bases between. In DNA, the CDR3 is TGTGCCAGCACCCACGGGAGTGAGCAGTTCTTC. Its protein is CASTHGSEQFF.

V gene TRBV2 combines with J gene TRBJ1-1; 8 positions agree with TRBD1. The germline V gene encodes CDR1 SNHLY and CDR2 FYNNEI. The CDR3 consists of 13 residues. V lost 9 bases and J lost 6; bases outside the gene matches: 9. The CDR3 region has the DNA TGTGCCAGTCACAGGGGGAGGAGGCCTGAAGCTTTCTTT. This sequence encodes CASHRGRRPEAFF.

This clonotype was seen many times. CDR3 sequence reads: CASSLEGGTSGRASYNEQFF. In DNA, the CDR3 is TGTGCCAGCAGCTTAGAGGGGGGGACTAGCGGGAGAGCTTCCTACAATGAGCAGTTCTTC. The chain recombines TRBV11-2 with TRBJ2-1, with TRBD2 matching over 14 bases. Trimming removed 0 bases from V and 1 base from J; junction bases left unmatched: 8. The length of the CDR3 is 20 residues. Germline CDR1 and CDR2: SGHAT and FQNNGV.

This clonotype has at least ten counts. The chain links TRBV7-2 to TRBJ2-5; 12 bases map to TRBD2. This CDR3 spans 15 amino acids. Germline V gene lookup returns CDR1 SGHTA and CDR2 FQGNSA. Losses at the gene ends were 1 base for V and 7 bases for J; bases not matched to a gene: 4. CDR3 sequence reads: CASSLGLAGGGTQYF. DNA of the CDR3: TGTGCCAGCAGCTTAGGGCTAGCGGGAGGGGGGACCCAGTACTTC.

In its sample, this clonotype was seen many times. This chain uses TRBV5-1 with TRBJ1-1, with D unresolved. Germline loops: CDR1 SGHRS, CDR2 YFSETQ. CDR3 length: 15 amino acids. V was cut by 0 bases and J by 7 bases, with 16 bases left in between. The CDR3 sequence is CASSLAGALEGEAFF. CDR3 nucleotides: TGCGCCAGCAGCTTGGCAGGAGCACTCGAGGGTGAAGCTTTCTTT.

This clonotype was observed many times. The chain links TRBV12-3 or TRBV12-4 to TRBJ2-7, with 11 bases fitting TRBD2. The ends lost 6 bases at V and 6 bases at J; junction bases unmatched: 19. The CDR3 runs to 18 residues. The CDR3 sequence: CASSQTAPSGRQSGEQYF. DNA of the CDR3: TGTGCCAGCAGCCAGACCGCTCCTAGCGGGAGGCAGTCGGGCGAGCAGTACTTC.

This clonotype was recorded many times. The gene calls are TRBV24-1 and TRBJ1-1; D is uncertain. Germline CDR1 reads KGHDR; CDR2 reads SFDVKD. The germline V and J ends were trimmed by 7 bases and 0 bases, with 8 bases remaining between them. The CDR3 sequence is 13 residues long. CDR3 bases: TGTGCCACCAGGGGGTCTCTGAACACTGAAGCTTTCTTT. Translated: CATRGSLNTEAFF.

The sample holds many counts of this clonotype. This chain connects TRBV11-3 to TRBJ2-2; no definite D call. V was pared by 1 base and J by 1 base, with 4 bases between. Germline lookup yields CDR1 SGHNT and CDR2 YENEEA. The CDR3 contains 14 residues. The CDR3 nucleotides are TGTGCCAGCAGCTTAGGAGGGAACACCGGGGAGCTGTTTTTT. Translated, it gives CASSLGGNTGELFF.